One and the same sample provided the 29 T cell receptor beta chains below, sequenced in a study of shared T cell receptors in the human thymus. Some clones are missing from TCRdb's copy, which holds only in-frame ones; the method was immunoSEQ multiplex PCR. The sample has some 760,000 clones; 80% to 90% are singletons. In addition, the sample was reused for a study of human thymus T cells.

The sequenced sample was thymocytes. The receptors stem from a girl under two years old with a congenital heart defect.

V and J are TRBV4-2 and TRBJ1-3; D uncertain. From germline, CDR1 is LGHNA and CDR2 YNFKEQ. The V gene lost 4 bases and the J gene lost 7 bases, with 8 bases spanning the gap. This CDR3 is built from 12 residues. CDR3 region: CASSLPGNTIYF. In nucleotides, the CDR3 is TGTGCCAGCAGCCTCCCCGGGAACACCATATATTTT.

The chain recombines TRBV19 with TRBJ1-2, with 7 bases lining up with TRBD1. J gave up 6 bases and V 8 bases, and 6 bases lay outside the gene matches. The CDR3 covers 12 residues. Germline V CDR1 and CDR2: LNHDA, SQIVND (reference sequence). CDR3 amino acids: CASGQGVNGYTF. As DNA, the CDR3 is TGTGCCAGTGGGCAGGGGGTCAATGGCTACACCTTC.

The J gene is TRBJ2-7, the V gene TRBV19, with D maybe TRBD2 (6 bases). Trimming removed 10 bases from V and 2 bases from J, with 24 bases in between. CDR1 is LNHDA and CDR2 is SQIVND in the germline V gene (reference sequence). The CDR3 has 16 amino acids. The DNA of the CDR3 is TGTGCCAAGCCGCCCGTTACGGGGGAAACCACCTACGAGCAGTACTTC. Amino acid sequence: CAKPPVTGETTYEQYF.

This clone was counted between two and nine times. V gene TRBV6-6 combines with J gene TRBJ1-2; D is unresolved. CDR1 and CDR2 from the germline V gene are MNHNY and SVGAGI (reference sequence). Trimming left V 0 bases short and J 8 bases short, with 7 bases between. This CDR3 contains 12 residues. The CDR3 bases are TGTGCCAGCAGTTACTCACGGGGAGGCTACACCTTC. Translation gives CASSYSRGGYTF.

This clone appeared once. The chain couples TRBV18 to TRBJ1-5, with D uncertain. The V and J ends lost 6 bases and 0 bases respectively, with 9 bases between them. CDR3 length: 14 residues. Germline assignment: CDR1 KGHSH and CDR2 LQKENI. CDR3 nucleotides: TGTGCCAGCTCCCCCAGGAATAGCAATCAGCCCCAGCATTTT. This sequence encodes CASSPRNSNQPQHF.

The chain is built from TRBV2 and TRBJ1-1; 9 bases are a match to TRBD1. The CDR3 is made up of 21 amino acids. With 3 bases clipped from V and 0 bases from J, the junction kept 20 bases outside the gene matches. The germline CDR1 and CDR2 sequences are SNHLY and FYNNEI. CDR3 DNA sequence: TGTGCCAGCAGTGAGCGGGACAGGGAGGGGACCGGGTCGGGAATGAACACTGAAGCTTTCTTT. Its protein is CASSERDREGTGSGMNTEAFF.

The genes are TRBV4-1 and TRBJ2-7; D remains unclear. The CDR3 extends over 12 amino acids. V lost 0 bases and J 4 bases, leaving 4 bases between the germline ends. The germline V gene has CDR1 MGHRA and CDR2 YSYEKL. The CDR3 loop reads CASSQDSYEQYF. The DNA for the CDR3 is TGCGCCAGCAGCCAAGATAGTTACGAGCAGTACTTC.

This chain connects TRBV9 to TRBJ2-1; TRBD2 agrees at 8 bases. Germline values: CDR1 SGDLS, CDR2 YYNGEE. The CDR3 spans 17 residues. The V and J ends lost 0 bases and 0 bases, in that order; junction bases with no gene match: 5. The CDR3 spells CASSVAWRGDSYNEQFF. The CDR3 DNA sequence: TGTGCCAGCAGCGTAGCTTGGCGGGGGGACTCCTACAATGAGCAGTTCTTC.

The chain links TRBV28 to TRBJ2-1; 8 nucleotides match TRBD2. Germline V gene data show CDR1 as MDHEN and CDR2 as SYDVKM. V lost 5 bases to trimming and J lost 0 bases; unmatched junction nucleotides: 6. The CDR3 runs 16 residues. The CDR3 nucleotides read TGTGCCAGCAGTCAATGGACTAGCCGCTCCTACAATGAGCAGTTCTTC. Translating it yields CASSQWTSRSYNEQFF.

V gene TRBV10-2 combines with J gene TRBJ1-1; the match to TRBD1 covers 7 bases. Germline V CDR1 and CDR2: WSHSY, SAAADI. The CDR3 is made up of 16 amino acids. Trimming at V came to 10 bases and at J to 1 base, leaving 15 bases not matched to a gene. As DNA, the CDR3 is TGCGCCATCTCATCGGGACAGCTCGAAAAGAACACTGAAGCTTTCTTT. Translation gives CAISSGQLEKNTEAFF.

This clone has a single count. The CDR3 protein is CSVGQGEGNIQYF. The DNA of the CDR3 is TGCAGCGTTGGACAGGGGGAGGGAAACATTCAGTACTTC. This chain joins TRBV29-1 and TRBJ2-4; 9 bases are shared with TRBD1. The CDR3 has 13 amino acids. Germline CDR1 SQVTM, CDR2 ANQGSEA. Germline trimming cut 4 bases from V and 6 bases from J; bases unmatched to any gene: 4. The full variable domain, its missing parts supplied by reference TRBV29-1 and TRBJ2-4, is SAVISQKPSRDICQRGTSLTIQCQVDSQVTMMFWYRQQPGQSLTLIATANQGSEATYESGFVIDKFPISRPNLTFSTLTVSNMSPEDSSIYLCSVGQGEGNIQYFGAGTRLSVL.

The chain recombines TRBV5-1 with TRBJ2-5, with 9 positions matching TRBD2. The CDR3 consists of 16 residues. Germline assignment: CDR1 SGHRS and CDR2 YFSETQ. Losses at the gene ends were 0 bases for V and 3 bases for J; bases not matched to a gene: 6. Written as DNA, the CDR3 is TGCGCCAGCAGCTTGGAGCGCGGGGGGGCCGAAGAGACCCAGTACTTC. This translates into CASSLERGGAEETQYF.

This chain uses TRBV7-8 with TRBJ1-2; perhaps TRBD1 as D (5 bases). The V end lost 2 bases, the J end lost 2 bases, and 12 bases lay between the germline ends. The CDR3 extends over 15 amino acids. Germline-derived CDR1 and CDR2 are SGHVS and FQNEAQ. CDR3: CASSLPGIKNYGYTF. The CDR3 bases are TGTGCCAGCAGCTTACCAGGGATTAAAAACTATGGCTACACCTTC.

The CDR3 loop reads CASSLTGENTEAFF. In nucleotides, the CDR3 is TGTGCCAGCAGTCTAACAGGGGAGAACACTGAAGCTTTCTTT. The chain uses TRBV6-1 and TRBJ1-1; 7 nucleotides match TRBD1. The germline V gene encodes CDR1 MNHNS and CDR2 SASEGT. The V segment lost 5 bases and the J segment 1 base; nucleotides outside the gene matches: 4. The CDR3 consists of 14 residues.

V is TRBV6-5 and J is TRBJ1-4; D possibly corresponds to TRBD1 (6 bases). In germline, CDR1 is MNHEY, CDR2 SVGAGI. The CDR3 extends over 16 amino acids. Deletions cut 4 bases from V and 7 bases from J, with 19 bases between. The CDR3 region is CASSFNREGLREKLFF. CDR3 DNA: TGTGCCAGCAGTTTCAACAGGGAGGGCCTGCGTGAAAAACTGTTTTTT.

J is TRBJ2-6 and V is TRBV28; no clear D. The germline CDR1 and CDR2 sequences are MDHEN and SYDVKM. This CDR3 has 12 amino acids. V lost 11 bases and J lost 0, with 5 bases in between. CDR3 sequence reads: CAVDSGANVLTF. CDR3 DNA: TGTGCCGTAGACTCTGGGGCCAACGTCCTGACTTTC.

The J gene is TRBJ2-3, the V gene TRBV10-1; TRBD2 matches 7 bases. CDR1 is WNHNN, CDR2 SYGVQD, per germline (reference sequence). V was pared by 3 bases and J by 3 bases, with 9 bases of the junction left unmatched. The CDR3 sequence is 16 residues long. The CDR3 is CASSDCLRGGTDTQYF. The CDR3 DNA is TGCGCCAGCAGTGACTGCTTGAGGGGAGGGACAGATACGCAGTATTTT.

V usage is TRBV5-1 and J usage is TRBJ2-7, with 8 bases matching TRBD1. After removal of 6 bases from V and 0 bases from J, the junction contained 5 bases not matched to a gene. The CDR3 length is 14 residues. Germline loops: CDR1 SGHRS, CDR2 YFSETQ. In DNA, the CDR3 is TGCGCCAGCAACCCACAGGGGGGCTCCTACGAGCAGTACTTC. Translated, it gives CASNPQGGSYEQYF. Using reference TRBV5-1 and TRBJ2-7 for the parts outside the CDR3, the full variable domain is KAGVTQTPRYLIKTRGQQVTLSCSPISGHRSVSWYQQTPGQGLQFLFEYFSETQRNKGNFPGRFSGRQFSNSRSEMNVSTLELGDSALYLCASNPQGGSYEQYFGPGTRLTVT.

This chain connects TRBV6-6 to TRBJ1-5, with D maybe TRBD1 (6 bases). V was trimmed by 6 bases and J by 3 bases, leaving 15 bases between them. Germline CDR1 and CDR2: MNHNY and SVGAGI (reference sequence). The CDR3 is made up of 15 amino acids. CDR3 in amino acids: CASRPPQGNNQPQHF. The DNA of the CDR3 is TGTGCCAGCAGGCCACCTCAGGGGAACAATCAGCCCCAGCATTTT.

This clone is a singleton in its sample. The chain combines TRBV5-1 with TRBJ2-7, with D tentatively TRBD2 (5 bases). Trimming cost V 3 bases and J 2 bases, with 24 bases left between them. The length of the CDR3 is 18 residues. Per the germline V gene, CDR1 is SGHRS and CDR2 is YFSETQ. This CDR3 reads CASSSRERVTNPTYEQYF. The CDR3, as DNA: TGCGCCAGCAGCTCTCGCGAGAGGGTGACTAATCCTACCTACGAGCAGTACTTC.

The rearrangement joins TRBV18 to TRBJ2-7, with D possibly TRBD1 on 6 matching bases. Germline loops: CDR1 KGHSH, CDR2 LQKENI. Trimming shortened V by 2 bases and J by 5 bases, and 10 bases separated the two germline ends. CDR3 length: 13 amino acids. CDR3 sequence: CASSPVRGNEQYF. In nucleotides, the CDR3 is TGTGCCAGCTCACCAGTCAGGGGAAACGAGCAGTACTTC.

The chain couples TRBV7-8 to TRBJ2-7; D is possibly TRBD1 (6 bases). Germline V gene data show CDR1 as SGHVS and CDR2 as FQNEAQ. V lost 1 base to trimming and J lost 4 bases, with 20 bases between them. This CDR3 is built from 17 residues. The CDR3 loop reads CASSLEGTIVGKYEQYF. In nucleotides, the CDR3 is TGTGCCAGCAGCTTAGAGGGGACAATCGTCGGGAAATACGAGCAGTACTTC. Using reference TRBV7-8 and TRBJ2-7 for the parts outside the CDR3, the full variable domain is GAGVSQSPRYKVAKRGQDVALRCDPISGHVSLFWYQQALGQGPEFLTYFQNEAQLDKSGLPSDRFFAERPEGSVSTLKIQRTQQEDSAVYLCASSLEGTIVGKYEQYFGPGTRLTVT.

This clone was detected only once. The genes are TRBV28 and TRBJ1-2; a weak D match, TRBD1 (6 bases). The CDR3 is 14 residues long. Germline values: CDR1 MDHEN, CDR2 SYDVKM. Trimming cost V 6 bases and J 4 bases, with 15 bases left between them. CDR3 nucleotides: TGTGCCAGCAGCTACCCCCTCAGGGGCTATGGCTACACCTTC. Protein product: CASSYPLRGYGYTF.

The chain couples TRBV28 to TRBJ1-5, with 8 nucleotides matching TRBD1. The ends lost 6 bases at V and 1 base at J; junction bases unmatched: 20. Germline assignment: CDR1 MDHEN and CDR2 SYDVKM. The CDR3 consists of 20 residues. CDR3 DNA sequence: TGTGCCAGCAGCCCGCGACAGGGGTCTGTATCCGAACGGAGCAATCAGCCCCAGCATTTT. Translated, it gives CASSPRQGSVSERSNQPQHF.

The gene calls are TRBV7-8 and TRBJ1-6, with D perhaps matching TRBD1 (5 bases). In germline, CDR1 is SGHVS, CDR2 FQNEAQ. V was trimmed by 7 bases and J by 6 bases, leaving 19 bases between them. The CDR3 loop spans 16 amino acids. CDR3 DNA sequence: TGTGCCAGCACTAATAAGCGACAGTGCACTAATTCACCCCTCCACTTT. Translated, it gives CASTNKRQCTNSPLHF. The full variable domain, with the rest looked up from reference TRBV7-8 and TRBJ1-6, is GAGVSQSPRYKVAKRGQDVALRCDPISGHVSLFWYQQALGQGPEFLTYFQNEAQLDKSGLPSDRFFAERPEGSVSTLKIQRTQQEDSAVYLCASTNKRQCTNSPLHFGNGTRLTVT.

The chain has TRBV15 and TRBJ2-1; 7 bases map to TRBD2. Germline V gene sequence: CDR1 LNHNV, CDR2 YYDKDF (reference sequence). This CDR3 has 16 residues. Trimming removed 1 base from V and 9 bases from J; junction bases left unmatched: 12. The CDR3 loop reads CATSRAVPAGSGEQFF. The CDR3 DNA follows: TGTGCCACCAGCAGAGCGGTCCCAGCGGGGAGCGGTGAGCAGTTCTTC.

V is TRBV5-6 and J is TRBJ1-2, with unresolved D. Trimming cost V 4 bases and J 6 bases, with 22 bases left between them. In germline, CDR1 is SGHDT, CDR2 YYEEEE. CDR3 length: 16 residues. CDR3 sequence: CASSELPGPLCDGYTF. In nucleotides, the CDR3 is TGTGCCAGCAGCGAATTACCTGGGCCCCTTTGCGATGGCTACACCTTC.

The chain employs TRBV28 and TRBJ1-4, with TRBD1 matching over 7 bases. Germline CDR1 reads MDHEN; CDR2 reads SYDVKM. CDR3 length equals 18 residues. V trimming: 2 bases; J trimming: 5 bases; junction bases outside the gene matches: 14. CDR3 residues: CASSLNGRGRAPNEKLFF. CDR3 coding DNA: TGTGCCAGCAGTTTAAACGGGAGGGGGCGAGCCCCCAATGAAAAACTGTTTTTT.

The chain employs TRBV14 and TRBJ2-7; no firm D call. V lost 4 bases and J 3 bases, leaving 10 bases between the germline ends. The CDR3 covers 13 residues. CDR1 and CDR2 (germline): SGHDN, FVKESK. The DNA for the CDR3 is TGTGCCAGCAGCCCAACCCCCTACTACGAGCAGTACTTC. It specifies CASSPTPYYEQYF.